This TCR beta chain came from a study of T cells in Graves' hyperthyroidism and ophthalmopathy (dated by TCRdb to about 2019). Regarding the study in general: Peripheral blood was sampled at the time of initial diagnosis, prior to any treatment. To identify TCR V-J signatures that set the groups apart, the researchers used a discovery cohort of about a hundred patients, made up of around 40 with Graves' ophthalmopathy and about 55 with stable Graves' hyperthyroidism. Prospective prediction of ophthalmopathy was tested in an independent validation cohort consisting of roughly 19 hyperthyroidism patients and some 15 patients who later progressed to ophthalmopathy. The approximately 100 discovery patients were randomly split 7:3 into training and test sets. Thyroid tissue and blood T-cell repertoires from several Graves' hyperthyroidism patients were also compared in the study. After blood sampling, hyperthyroidism patients were treated with methimazole at a starting dose of 30 mg daily, and ophthalmopathy patients were treated with high-dose intravenous methylprednisolone. TCR Vbeta CDR3 sequencing of around 130 peripheral blood samples (about 45 ophthalmopathy, 70 to 85 hyperthyroidism and some 17 progressor patients) is reported in the paper.

Paper-wide results and their limitations: Most expanded thyroid clonotypes (frequency above 0.001) were also detected in blood, a finding suggesting that blood repertoires may reflect thyroid immune responses. A 13 V-J signature model separated ophthalmopathy from stable hyperthyroidism, with just over 85% sensitivity and 81.08% specificity in cross-validation and 80%/75% in testing. In validation, progression to ophthalmopathy was predicted by the model with 55% to 71% sensitivity and about 72% specificity, a median of approximately 6.5 months before onset. Sample size was not statistically predetermined, and investigators were not blinded to group allocation.

CDR1 and CDR2, looked up from the germline V gene (reference sequence), are MNHEY and SMNVEV. The CDR3 sequence holds 16 residues, the cysteine and phenylalanine included. Kept here is only the CDR3 DNA, which spans 48 bases and is read in frame from base 1. V has 5 bases trimmed and J has 4 bases trimmed; junction bases matching no gene number 9. Ophthalmopathy patients had moderately to severely active disease, Clinical Activity Score of at least 3, NOSPECS grade of at least 4, and duration under 3 months. Exclusion was applied to patients with uncontrolled infections, other autoimmune diseases, pregnancy or lactation. Diagnoses were based on clinical symptoms, serum thyroxine and TRAb, thyroid ultrasound and orbital computed tomography. PBMCs were isolated from more than 8 ml of fresh peripheral blood by Ficoll-Paque density gradient centrifugation. Total RNA was extracted with Trizol reagent, and quality was checked on an Agilent 2100 Bioanalyzer.

This clonotype was picked up many times. The clone's antigen remains unknown. The sample holds no much larger clone one base away, and base qualities are not on file. Amplification of TCR beta CDR3 regions was carried out from RNA transcripts. A first-round RT-PCR of the TCR CDR3 used the HTBI primer set with the Qiagen OneStep RT-PCR kit. A second multiplex PCR round built the libraries, followed by size selection and purification. Paired-end sequencing of the libraries was performed with 100 bp reads on an Illumina HiSeq2000. Concerning the study's data processing: SOAPnuke was used to process the raw data, throwing out any read that contained adapters or uncalled bases, had a mean Phred below 15, or lacked an exact constant-primer or identifier match. High-quality paired reads were merged with COPE v1.2.5, and unique nucleotide sequences were defined as clonotypes. MiTCR v1.1 was used to align clonotypes to the IMGT TRBV, TRBD and TRBJ reference segments. Only V-J combinations with frequency above 0.0001, covering about 99% of repertoires, were analysed. A TCS score was defined as the ratio of F50 (clonal expansion) to E x V (chaos), with BLOSUM62-based TCRdist applied between CDR3 peptides within each V-J. Welch's t-statistics and random forest reduced several hundred V-J features to 10 to 15, which were used in a naive Bayes classifier (R e1071). Starting from the raw public reads, TCRdb applied fastp trimming at Q25, assembled clones with MiXCR and retained in-frame beta chains. When rows share a CDR3 protein, they turn into one entry using the most common DNA and genes. V and J calls and clone size were set by TCRdb, not the authors. For this sample there are roughly 350,000 distinct CDR3 sequences; roughly 15% appear just once. Of the sample, roughly a fifth is held by the ten largest clones.

The TCR comes from a woman aged 25 to 39 with Graves' ophthalmopathy. The chain links TRBV27 with TRBJ2-7; 12 bases in the middle match TRBD2. Sequencing was performed on blood. The encoded CDR3 is CASSPKLAGGRYEQYF. In nucleotides, the sequence is TGTGCCAGCAGTCCCAAACTAGCGGGGGGCCGGTACGAGCAGTACTTC.